The 15 T cell receptor beta chains below come from one sample, sequenced in a study of blood T cells in healthy people across ages. A sample-barcoded 5' primer and a J-beta primer mix were used in a second PCR of roughly 7 to 12 cycles. TCRdb processed the 5' RACE reads anew with MiXCR; each CDR3 protein has one entry. The sample carries around 870,000 distinct CDR3 sequences, 25% to 35% recorded once. The sequencing sample was made of blood. All receptors derive from a woman older than 75 in good health.

This clonotype was counted between two and nine times. The chain carries TRBV3-1 and TRBJ1-2; the D is unclear. Trimming took 0 bases from V and 5 from J, leaving 10 bases between them. The CDR3 contains 14 residues. From germline, CDR1 is LGHDT and CDR2 YNNKEL (reference sequence). CDR3 bases: TGTGCCAGCAGCCAAGAGACTGGTTGGTATGGCTACACCTTC. This translates into CASSQETGWYGYTF.

The table lists this clonotype with a count of one. A much larger clone differs by one base, so this may be a read error. V usage is TRBV20-1 and J usage is TRBJ2-5; 8 nucleotides agree with TRBD2. The germline V gene has CDR1 DFQATT and CDR2 SNEGSKA (reference sequence). This CDR3 comprises 12 residues. J was trimmed by 11 bases and V by 6 bases; bases with no gene match: 11. This chain's CDR3 is CSAGARGGQQYF. The CDR3 DNA is TGCAGTGCAGGAGCCCGGGGGGGCCAGCAGTACTTC.

This rearrangement joins TRBV6-2 or TRBV6-3 to TRBJ2-7, with 9 bases matching TRBD2. The CDR3 length is 18 residues. The V gene's germline CDR1 is MNHEY and CDR2 SVGEGT. V shed 6 bases, J shed 7 bases, and the junction held 22 bases outside the gene matches. The CDR3 sequence is CASRRTSEVLPLYNEQYF. The CDR3 nucleotides read TGTGCCAGCAGACGGACTAGCGAGGTACTACCCCTCTACAATGAGCAGTACTTC.

This clonotype has at least ten counts. The rearrangement uses TRBV12-3 or TRBV12-4 and TRBJ1-2, with a tentative D call TRBD1 (5 bases). The CDR3 extends over 14 amino acids. The V gene lost 4 bases and the J gene lost 8 bases, with 17 bases spanning the gap. The CDR3 DNA reads TGTGCCAGCAGTTATGACAGCCCTCGCGGGGGCTACACCTTC. Amino acid sequence: CASSYDSPRGGYTF.

This clonotype was observed many times. The rearrangement links TRBV9 to TRBJ2-3, with 8 bases aligning to TRBD1. There are 19 residues in the CDR3. V dropped 4 bases and J dropped 2; count of bases not matched to a gene: 18. CDR1 and CDR2 (germline): SGDLS, YYNGEE. CDR3 protein: CASSPDRAQTHIYTDTQYF. The CDR3 coding sequence is TGTGCCAGCAGCCCGGACAGGGCCCAGACTCATATTTACACAGATACGCAGTATTTT.

This clonotype was observed once. This rearrangement joins TRBV30 to TRBJ2-7; 10 nucleotides align to TRBD1. The CDR3 spans 14 residues. Germline lookup yields CDR1 GTSNPN and CDR2 SVGIG (reference sequence). V lost 3 bases to trimming and J lost 2 bases; unmatched junction nucleotides: 4. CDR3 region: CAWSAGTGAYEQYF. CDR3 nucleotide sequence: TGTGCCTGGAGCGCCGGGACAGGGGCCTACGAGCAGTACTTC.

A remark on this clonotype: One base away lies a much larger clone, so this may be a sequencing read error. The J gene is TRBJ2-4, the V gene TRBV5-1; no clear D. The J call may be mistaken, given a closer DNA end match to TRBJ2-7. Germline assignment: CDR1 SGHRS and CDR2 YFSETQ. The CDR3 runs to 14 residues. The CDR3 spells CASSWQPLENEQYF. CDR3 DNA sequence: TGCGCCAGCAGCTGGCAGCCCCTAGAGAACGAGCAGTACTTC.

This clonotype has ten or more counts. V usage is TRBV5-6 and J usage is TRBJ2-1, with TRBD2 matching over 11 bases. Germline V gives CDR1 SGHDT, CDR2 YYEEEE. The CDR3 spans 14 residues. V shed 4 bases, J shed 8 bases, and the junction held 5 bases outside the gene matches. This CDR3 is CASSRLAGRDEQFF. The DNA for the CDR3 is TGTGCCAGCAGCCGACTAGCGGGGCGTGATGAGCAGTTCTTC.

Only a few counts were recorded for this clonotype. The chain employs TRBV12-3 or TRBV12-4 and TRBJ1-3, with a tentative D call TRBD1 (5 bases). Deletions cut 1 base from V and 0 bases from J, with 7 bases between. The CDR3 extends over 15 amino acids. CDR3 loop: CASSLEGLSGNTIYF. CDR3 nucleotide sequence: TGTGCCAGCAGTTTAGAGGGGCTCTCTGGAAACACCATATATTTT.

The chain links TRBV4-3 to TRBJ2-3; 10 bases are shared with TRBD2. The CDR3 extends over 17 amino acids. Germline V CDR1 and CDR2: LGHNA, YSLEER. After removal of 0 bases from V and 4 bases from J, the junction contained 7 bases not matched to a gene. This CDR3 is CASSQDQGSGGADTQYF. The CDR3 DNA reads as TGCGCCAGCAGCCAAGATCAAGGGAGCGGGGGGGCAGATACGCAGTATTTT.

Many counts were recorded for this clonotype. This rearrangement joins TRBV27 to TRBJ2-1; D is possibly TRBD1 (5 bases). CDR1 and CDR2 (germline): MNHEY, SMNVEV (reference sequence). This CDR3 is 14 amino acids long. V was pared by 6 bases and J by 4 bases, with 13 bases between. The CDR3 coding sequence is TGTGCCAGCAGAAGGAAGACAGAGTACAATGAGCAGTTCTTC. Residues: CASRRKTEYNEQFF.

In the case of this clonotype: A much bigger clone sits one base away, suggesting this may be a read error. V gene TRBV24-1 combines with J gene TRBJ2-3; 9 bases line up with TRBD2. The CDR3 length is 13 residues. CDR1 and CDR2 (germline): KGHDR, SFDVKD. The CDR3 nucleotides read TGTGCCGCCAGTCTAGCGGGGACAGATACGCAGTATTTT. Amino acid sequence: CAASLAGTDTQYF.

CDR3 bases: TGTGCCATCGAGGGGTCCAACAGTTACGAGCAGTACTTC. Protein: CAIEGSNSYEQYF. The rearrangement uses TRBV6-5 and TRBJ2-7; D is possibly TRBD1 or TRBD2 (5 bases each). V lost 10 bases and J lost 4, with 17 bases in between. Germline CDR1 MNHEY, CDR2 SVGAGI. This CDR3 comprises 13 residues.

This clonotype came up once. This chain links TRBV29-1 with TRBJ2-3; 9 bases align to TRBD1. Trimming removed 5 bases from V and 0 bases from J; junction bases left unmatched: 3. Germline loops: CDR1 SQVTM, CDR2 ANQGSEA. CDR3 size: 14 residues. The CDR3 sequence is CSVRTGASTDTQYF. The CDR3 DNA reads TGCAGCGTTCGGACAGGGGCCAGCACAGATACGCAGTATTTT.

V usage is TRBV7-2 and J usage is TRBJ2-1; D is undetermined. In germline, CDR1 is SGHTA, CDR2 FQGNSA. This CDR3 is built from 15 residues. V was pared by 5 bases and J by 0 bases, with 11 bases between. The CDR3 sequence: CASSAPPYSYNEQFF. The CDR3 bases are TGTGCCAGCAGCGCTCCCCCCTACTCCTACAATGAGCAGTTCTTC.